This TCR beta chain was captured in a study of blood T cells in healthy people across ages. With a J-beta primer mix and a sample-barcoded 5' primer, a second PCR ran 7 to 11 cycles. Sequencing recovered at least 2.5 million CDR3-containing paired-end reads from each sample. MiXCR, applied by TCRdb to the 5' RACE reads, yields one record per CDR3 protein. The sample has some 1.4 million distinct CDR3 sequences, 42% seen once. Per germline, CDR1 ENHRY and CDR2 SYGVKD. CDR3 length equals 16 residues. The V end lost 0 bases, the J end lost 2 bases, and 13 bases lay between the germline ends. General study results and limits: Conclusively comparing naive with antigen-experienced cells was impossible with unsorted PBMCs. The fall in TCR beta diversity per million T cells was roughly linear with age.

As regards this clonotype: The antigen is undetermined.

This receptor was taken from a woman aged 18-30 years in good health. The sample taken for sequencing was blood. This chain links TRBV10-3 with TRBJ1-2; no clear D. The CDR3: CAISESIKGTNYGYTF. The CDR3 DNA is TGTGCCATCAGTGAGTCGATAAAGGGCACAAACTATGGCTACACCTTC.